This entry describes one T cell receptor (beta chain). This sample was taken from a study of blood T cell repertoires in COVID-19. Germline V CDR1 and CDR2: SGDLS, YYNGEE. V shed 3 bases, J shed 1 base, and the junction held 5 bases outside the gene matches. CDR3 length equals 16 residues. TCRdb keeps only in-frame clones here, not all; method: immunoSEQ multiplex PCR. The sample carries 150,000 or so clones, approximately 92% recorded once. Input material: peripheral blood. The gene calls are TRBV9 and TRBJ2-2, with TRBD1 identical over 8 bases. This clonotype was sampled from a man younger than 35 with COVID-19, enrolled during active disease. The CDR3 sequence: CASSALGTGNTGELFF. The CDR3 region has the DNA TGTGCCAGCAGCGCCCTCGGGACAGGGAACACCGGGGAGCTGTTTTTT.